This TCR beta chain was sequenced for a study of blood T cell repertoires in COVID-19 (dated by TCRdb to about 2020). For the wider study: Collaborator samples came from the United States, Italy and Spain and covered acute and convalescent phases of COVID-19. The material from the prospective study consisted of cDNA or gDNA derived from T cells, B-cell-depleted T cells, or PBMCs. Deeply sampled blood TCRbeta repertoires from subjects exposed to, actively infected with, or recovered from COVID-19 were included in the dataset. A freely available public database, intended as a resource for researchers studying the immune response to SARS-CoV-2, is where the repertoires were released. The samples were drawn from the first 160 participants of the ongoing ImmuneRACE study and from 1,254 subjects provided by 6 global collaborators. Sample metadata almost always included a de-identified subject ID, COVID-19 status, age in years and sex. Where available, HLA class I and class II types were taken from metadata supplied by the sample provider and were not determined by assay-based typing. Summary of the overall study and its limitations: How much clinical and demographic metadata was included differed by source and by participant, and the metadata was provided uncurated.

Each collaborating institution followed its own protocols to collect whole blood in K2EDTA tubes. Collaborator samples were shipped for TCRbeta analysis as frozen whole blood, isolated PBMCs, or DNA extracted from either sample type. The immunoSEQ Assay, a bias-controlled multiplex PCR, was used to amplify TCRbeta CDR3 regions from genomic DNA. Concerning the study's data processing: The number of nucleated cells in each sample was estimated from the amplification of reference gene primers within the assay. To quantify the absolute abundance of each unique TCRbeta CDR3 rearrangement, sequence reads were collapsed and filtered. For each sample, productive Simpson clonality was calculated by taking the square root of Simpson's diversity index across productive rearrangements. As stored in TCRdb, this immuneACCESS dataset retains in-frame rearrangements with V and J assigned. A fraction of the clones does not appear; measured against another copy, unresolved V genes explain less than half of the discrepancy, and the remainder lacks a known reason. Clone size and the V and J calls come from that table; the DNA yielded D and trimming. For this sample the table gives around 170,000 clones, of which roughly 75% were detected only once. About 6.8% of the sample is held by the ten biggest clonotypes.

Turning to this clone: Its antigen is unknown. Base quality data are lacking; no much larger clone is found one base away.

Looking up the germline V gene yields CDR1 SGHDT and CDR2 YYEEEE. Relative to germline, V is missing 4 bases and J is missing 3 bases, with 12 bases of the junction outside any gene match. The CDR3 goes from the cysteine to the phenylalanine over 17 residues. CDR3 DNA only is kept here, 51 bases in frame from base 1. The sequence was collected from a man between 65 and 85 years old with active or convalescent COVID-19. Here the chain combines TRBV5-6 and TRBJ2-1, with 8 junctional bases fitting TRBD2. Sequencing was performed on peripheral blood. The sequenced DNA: TGTGCCAGCAGCCCGGGGGGGGAGGTTTTTGTCTACAATGAGCAGTTCTTC. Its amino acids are CASSPGGEVFVYNEQFF.